Listed below are T cell receptor beta chains from one sample, sequenced in a study of blood T cell repertoires in COVID-19. This table comes from immunoSEQ multiplex PCR, and its TCRdb copy is limited to in-frame clones, with some not included. Among over 250,000 clones listed, approximately 85% were seen once. Sequenced: peripheral blood. All receptors derive from a human donor in a cohort sampled during active COVID-19. CDR3s include the opening cysteine and the closing phenylalanine or tryptophan.

J: TRBJ2-1; V: TRBV5-1; CDR3: CASSASLAGVDFEQFF
J: TRBJ1-1; V: TRBV6-1; CDR3: CASSDPRVLRKNTEAFF
J: TRBJ1-1; V: TRBV27; CDR3: CASGYQEAFF
J: TRBJ2-1; V: TRBV6-2/TRBV6-3; CDR3: CASSDSSSYNEQFF
J: TRBJ2-7; V: TRBV18; CDR3: CASSTGTVDYEQYF
J: TRBJ1-5; V: TRBV19; CDR3: CASSMLRGNQPQHF
J: TRBJ2-2; V: TRBV27; CDR3: CASSFAGEYGELFF
J: TRBJ2-4; V: TRBV2; CDR3: CASSELGAQLLAKNIQYF
J: TRBJ2-7; V: TRBV2; CDR3: CASQKGQGAYEQYF
J: TRBJ2-5; V: TRBV11-2; CDR3: CASSPGDRGQETQYF
J: TRBJ2-5; V: TRBV5-6; CDR3: CASSFPGTSSKETQYF
J: TRBJ1-2; V: TRBV2; CDR3: CASSNDQGAIVGYTF
J: TRBJ2-7; V: TRBV3-1/TRBV3-2; CDR3: CASSFWTGKTAPYEQYF
J: TRBJ2-1; V: TRBV19; CDR3: CASSTLGRRGGRSYNEQFF
J: TRBJ2-1; V: TRBV10-3; CDR3: CATDASGRASEQFF
J: TRBJ1-2; V: TRBV2; CDR3: CASSAAGALHGYTF
J: TRBJ2-5; V: TRBV28; CDR3: CASSTGTQETQYF
J: TRBJ1-2; V: TRBV11-2; CDR3: CASSLGRNYGYTF
J: TRBJ2-2; V: TRBV19; CDR3: CASNAGWAGELFF
J: TRBJ2-7; V: TRBV18; CDR3: CASSPPQRSYEQYF
J: TRBJ1-2; V: TRBV5-1; CDR3: CASSPGVAGYTF
J: TRBJ1-1; V: TRBV7-2; CDR3: CASTRVVGNTEAFF
J: TRBJ2-7; V: TRBV6-5; CDR3: CASAKESHSYEQYF